One TCR beta chain is described in this entry. As yet, its antigen is unknown. Surgery without prior neoadjuvant therapy was the treatment of the selected pancreatic ductal adenocarcinoma patients. Sequenced by immunoSEQ multiplex PCR; TCRdb stores in-frame clones only, minus some. The table records about 29,000 clones, approximately 92% of them present only once. Germline values: CDR1 LNHDA, CDR2 SQIVND (reference sequence). The CDR3 sequence is 14 residues long. V lost 5 bases and J 3 bases, leaving 11 bases between the germline ends. The sample belongs to a study of T cells in pancreatic ductal adenocarcinoma. General study points: Results skew toward the minority of patients with early-stage disease. Blood clonality (roughly 0.067) did not differ significantly from tumor (approximately 0.12). Tumors hold more CD45RO+ effector T cells, which may bias toward lower diversity.

This TCR derives from a human donor with pancreatic ductal adenocarcinoma. What was sequenced was PBMCs. The chain is built from TRBV19 and TRBJ1-5; tentative D call: TRBD1 (6 bases). As DNA, the CDR3 is TGTGCCAGTAGTGGGGGGCCCTACAATCAGCCCCAGCATTTT. Protein sequence: CASSGGPYNQPQHF.